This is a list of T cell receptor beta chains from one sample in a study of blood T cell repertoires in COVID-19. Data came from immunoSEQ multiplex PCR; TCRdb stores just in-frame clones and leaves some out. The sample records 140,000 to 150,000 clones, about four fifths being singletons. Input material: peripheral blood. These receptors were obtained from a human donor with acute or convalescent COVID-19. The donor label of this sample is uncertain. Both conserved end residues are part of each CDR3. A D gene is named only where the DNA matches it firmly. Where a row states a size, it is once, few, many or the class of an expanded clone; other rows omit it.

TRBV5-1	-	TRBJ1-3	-	TGCGCCAGCAGCTTGGGCGGGGACGGAAACACCATATATTTT	CASSLGGDGNTIYF
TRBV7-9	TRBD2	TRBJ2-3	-	TGTGCCAGCAGCCTTTCAGACGGGGGGGATACGCAGTATTTT	CASSLSDGGDTQYF
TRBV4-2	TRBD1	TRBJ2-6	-	TGTGCCAGCAGCCCGACAGGGACTGGGGCCAACGTCCTGACTTTC	CASSPTGTGANVLTF
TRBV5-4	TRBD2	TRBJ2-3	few	TGTGCCAGCACCTTAGCGGGGGGCGACGGGACGCAGTATTTT	CASTLAGGDGTQYF
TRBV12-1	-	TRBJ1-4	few	TGTGCCAGCAGCTGGAACCGGGACACAAAACTGTTTTTT	CASSWNRDTKLFF
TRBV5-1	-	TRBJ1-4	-	TGCGCCAGCAGTTCAGGGGCTTTTAATGAAAAACTGTTTTTT	CASSSGAFNEKLFF
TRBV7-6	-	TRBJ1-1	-	TGTGCCAGCAGCCGCTTCGGGGGGGAAGACACTGAAGCTTTCTTT	CASSRFGGEDTEAFF
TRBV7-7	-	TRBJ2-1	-	TGTGCTAGCAGCGCGGGACAGAACAATGAGCAGTTCTTC	CASSAGQNNEQFF
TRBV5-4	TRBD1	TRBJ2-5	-	TGTGCCAGCAGCTCACTGACAGGGGGCGCGGGGACCCAGTACTTC	CASSSLTGGAGTQYF
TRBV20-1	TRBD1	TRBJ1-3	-	TGCAGTGCTAGTCACAGGGACAGGGGAAACACCATATATTTT	CSASHRDRGNTIYF
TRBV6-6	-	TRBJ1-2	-	TGTGCCAGCAGTCCCCAGGGGTTCGGAACTACTAACTATGGCTACACCTTC	CASSPQGFGTTNYGYTF
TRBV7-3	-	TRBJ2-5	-	TGTGCCAGCAGCCCTGGGGCCCAGGCCGGGGAGACCCAGTACTTC	CASSPGAQAGETQYF
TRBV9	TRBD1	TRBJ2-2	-	TGTGCCAGCAGCGCCTACAGGGGAACCGGGGAGCTGTTTTTT	CASSAYRGTGELFF
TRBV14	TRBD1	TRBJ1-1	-	TGTGCCAGCAGCCACGGACAGGGATTTACTGAAGCTTTCTTT	CASSHGQGFTEAFF
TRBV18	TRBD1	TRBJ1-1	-	TGTGCCAGCTCGACAGGGGGCTTGTCAAGGGAAGCTTTCTTT	CASSTGGLSREAFF
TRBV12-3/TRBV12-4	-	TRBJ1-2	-	TGTGCCAGCAGTTTCAGGGAAAACTATGGCTACACCTTC	CASSFRENYGYTF
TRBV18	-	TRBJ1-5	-	TGTGCCAGCTCTCCTCAACAGGGAACGGATCAGCCCCAGCATTTT	CASSPQQGTDQPQHF
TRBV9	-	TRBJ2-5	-	TGTGCCAGCAGCGCGGTGGGGGGTCGGGCAGTTCAAGAGACCCAGTACTTC	CASSAVGGRAVQETQYF
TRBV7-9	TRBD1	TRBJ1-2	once	TGTGCCAGCAGCTTAGGACAGGGGGCGTACGGCTACACCTTC	CASSLGQGAYGYTF
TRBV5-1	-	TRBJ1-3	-	TGCGCCAGCAGCACCGACAGCGCCTCTGGAAACACCATATATTTT	CASSTDSASGNTIYF
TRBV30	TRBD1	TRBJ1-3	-	TGTGCCTGGAGTGACCCACTCAGGGGGCGAAGAAAAGAGACCATATATTTT	CAWSDPLRGRRKETIYF
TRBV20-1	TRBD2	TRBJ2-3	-	TGCAGTGCTAGTACCACTAGCGGGGGAGATACGCAGTATTTT	CSASTTSGGDTQYF
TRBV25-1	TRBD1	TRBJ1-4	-	TGTGCCAGCAGTGAGACAGGGGGCGCATTAGATGAAAAACTGTTTTTT	CASSETGGALDEKLFF
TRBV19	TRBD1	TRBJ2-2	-	TGTGCCAGTAGTAGGGGACAGGGGGCTAGTACCGGGGAGCTGTTTTTT	CASSRGQGASTGELFF
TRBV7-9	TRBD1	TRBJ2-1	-	TGTGCCAGCAGCCAGGGACAGGGGGTTTCCTACAATGAGCAGTTCTTC	CASSQGQGVSYNEQFF
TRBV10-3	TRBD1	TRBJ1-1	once	TGTGCCATCAGTGAGGGGACAGGTCACACTGAAGCTTTCTTT	CAISEGTGHTEAFF
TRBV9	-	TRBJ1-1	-	TGTGCCAGCAGCGCCCCAACGGGGTTGAGCACTGAAGCTTTCTTT	CASSAPTGLSTEAFF
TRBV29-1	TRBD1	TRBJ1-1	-	TGCAGCGTTGAACCTACAGGGGGCCGGGTCACTGAAGCTTTCTTT	CSVEPTGGRVTEAFF
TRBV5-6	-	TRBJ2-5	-	TGTGCCAGCAGCCCTGGGGCTTATCCAGAGACCCAGTACTTC	CASSPGAYPETQYF
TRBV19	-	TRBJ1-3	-	TGTGCCAGTAGTATAGGGGGCAGCCTTGGCTCTGGAAACACCATATATTTT	CASSIGGSLGSGNTIYF
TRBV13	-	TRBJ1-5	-	TGTGCCAGCAGCTTAGGCCGGGGAGGGTCCCAGCCCCAGCATTTT	CASSLGRGGSQPQHF
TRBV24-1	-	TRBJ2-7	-	TGTGCCACCAGTGAGGACAACTACGAGCAGTACTTC	CATSEDNYEQYF
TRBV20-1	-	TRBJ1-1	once	TGCAGTGCCCTGACAGCTGAAGCTTTCTTT	CSALTAEAFF
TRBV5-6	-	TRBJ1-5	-	TGTGCCAGCAGCTTGGGCGGGCCGCGTGGACAGCCCCAGCATTTT	CASSLGGPRGQPQHF
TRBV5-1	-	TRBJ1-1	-	TGCGCCAGCAGCCCTCTACAGGGCGACACTGAAGCTTTCTTT	CASSPLQGDTEAFF
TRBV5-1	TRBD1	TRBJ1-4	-	TGCGCCAGCAGCCGCGGGACAGGGAGTGAAAAACTGTTTTTT	CASSRGTGSEKLFF
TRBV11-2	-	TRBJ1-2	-	TGTGCCAGCAGCTTAGTGGGCAGGGAAGGCGGCTACACCTTC	CASSLVGREGGYTF